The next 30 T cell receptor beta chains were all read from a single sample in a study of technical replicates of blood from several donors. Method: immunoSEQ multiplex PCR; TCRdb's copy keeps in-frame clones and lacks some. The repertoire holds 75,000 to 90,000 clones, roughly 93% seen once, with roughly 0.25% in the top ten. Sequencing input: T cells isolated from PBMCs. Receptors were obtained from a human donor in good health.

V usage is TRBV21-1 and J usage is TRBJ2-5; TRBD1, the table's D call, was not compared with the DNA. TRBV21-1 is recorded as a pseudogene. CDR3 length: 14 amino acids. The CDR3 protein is CASSIPGQSETQYF. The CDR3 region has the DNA TGTGCCAGCAGCATACCGGGACAGTCGGAGACCCAGTACTTC.

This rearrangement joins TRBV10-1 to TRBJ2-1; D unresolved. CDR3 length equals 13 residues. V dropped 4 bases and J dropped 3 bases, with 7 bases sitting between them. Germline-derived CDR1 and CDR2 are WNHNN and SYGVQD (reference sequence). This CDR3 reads CASSVAVYNEQFF. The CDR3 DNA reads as TGCGCCAGCAGTGTGGCCGTCTACAATGAGCAGTTCTTC.

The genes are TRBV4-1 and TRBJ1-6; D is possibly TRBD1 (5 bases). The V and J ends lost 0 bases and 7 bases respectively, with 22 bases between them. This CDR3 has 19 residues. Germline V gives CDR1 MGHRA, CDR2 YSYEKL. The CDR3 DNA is TGCGCCAGCAGCCAAGATCGGGGGGGGGAGGGGTCGGGGAATTCACCCCTCCACTTT. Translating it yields CASSQDRGGEGSGNSPLHF.

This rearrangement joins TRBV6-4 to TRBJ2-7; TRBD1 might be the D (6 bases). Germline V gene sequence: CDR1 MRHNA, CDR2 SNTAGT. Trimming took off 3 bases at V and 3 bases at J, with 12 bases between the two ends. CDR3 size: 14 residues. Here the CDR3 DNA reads TGTGCCAGCAGTGAACATTCAGGGGACTACGAGCAGTACTTC. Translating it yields CASSEHSGDYEQYF.

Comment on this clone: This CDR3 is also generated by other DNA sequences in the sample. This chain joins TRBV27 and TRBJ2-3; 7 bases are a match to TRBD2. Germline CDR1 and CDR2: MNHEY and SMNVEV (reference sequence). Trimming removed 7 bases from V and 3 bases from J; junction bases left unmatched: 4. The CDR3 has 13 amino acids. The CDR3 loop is CASTHGGTDTQYF. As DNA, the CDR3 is TGTGCCAGCACCCACGGGGGGACAGATACGCAGTATTTT.

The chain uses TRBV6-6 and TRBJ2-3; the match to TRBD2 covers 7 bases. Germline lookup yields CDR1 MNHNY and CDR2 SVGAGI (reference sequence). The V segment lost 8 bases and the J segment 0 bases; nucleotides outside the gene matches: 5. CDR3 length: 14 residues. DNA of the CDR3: TGTGCCAGCGTATGGGGGGGAAGCACAGATACGCAGTATTTT. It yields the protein CASVWGGSTDTQYF.

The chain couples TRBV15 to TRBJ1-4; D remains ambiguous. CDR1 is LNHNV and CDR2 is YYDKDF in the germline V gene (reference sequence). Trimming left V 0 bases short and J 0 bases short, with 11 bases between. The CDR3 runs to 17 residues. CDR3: CATSRDLGSSTNEKLFF. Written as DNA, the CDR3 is TGTGCCACCAGCAGAGACCTAGGCAGCTCAACTAATGAAAAACTGTTTTTT.

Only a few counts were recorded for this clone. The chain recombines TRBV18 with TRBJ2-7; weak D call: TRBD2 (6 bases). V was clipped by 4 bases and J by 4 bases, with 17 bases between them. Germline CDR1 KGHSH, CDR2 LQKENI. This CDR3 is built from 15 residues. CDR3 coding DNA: TGTGCCAGCTCACTCGCTGCTGGCGGGGCTTACGAGCAGTACTTC. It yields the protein CASSLAAGGAYEQYF.

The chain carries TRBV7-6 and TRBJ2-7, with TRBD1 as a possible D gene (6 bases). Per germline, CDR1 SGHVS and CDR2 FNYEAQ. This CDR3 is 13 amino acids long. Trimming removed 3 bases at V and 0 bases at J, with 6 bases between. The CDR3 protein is CASSLGHSYEQYF. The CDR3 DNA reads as TGTGCCAGCAGCTTGGGACACTCCTACGAGCAGTACTTC.

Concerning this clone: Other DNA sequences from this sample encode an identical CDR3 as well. The CDR3 DNA sequence: TGTGCCAGCAGCCTCGGGGGAGGTGAAAAACTGTTTTTT. Protein product: CASSLGGGEKLFF. V usage is TRBV7-9 and J usage is TRBJ1-4; the D gene is possibly TRBD1 (5 bases). The germline CDR1 and CDR2 sequences are SEHNR and FQNEAQ (reference sequence). There are 13 residues in the CDR3. V was cut by 5 bases and J by 7 bases, with 11 bases left in between.

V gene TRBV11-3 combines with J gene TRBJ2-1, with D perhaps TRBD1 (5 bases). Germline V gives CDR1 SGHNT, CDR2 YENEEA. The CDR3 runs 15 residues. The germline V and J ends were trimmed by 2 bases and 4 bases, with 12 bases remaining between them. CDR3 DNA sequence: TGTGCCAGCAGCTTAAACAGGCTTGATTACAATGAGCAGTTCTTC. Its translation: CASSLNRLDYNEQFF.

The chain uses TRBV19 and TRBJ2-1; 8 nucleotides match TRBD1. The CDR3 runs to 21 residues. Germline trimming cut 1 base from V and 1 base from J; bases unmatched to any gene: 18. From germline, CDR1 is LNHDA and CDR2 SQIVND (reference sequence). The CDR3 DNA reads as TGTGCCAGTAGTATAGGAGTGGGACGGACAGGGTGGTCGATGTCCTACAATGAGCAGTTCTTC. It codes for CASSIGVGRTGWSMSYNEQFF.

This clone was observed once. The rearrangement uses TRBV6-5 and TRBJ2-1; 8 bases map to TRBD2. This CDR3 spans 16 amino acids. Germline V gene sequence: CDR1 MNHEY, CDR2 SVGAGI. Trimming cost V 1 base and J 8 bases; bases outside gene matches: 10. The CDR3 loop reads CASSYFEPGLGDEQFF. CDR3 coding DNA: TGTGCCAGCAGTTACTTCGAGCCGGGACTAGGGGATGAGCAGTTCTTC.

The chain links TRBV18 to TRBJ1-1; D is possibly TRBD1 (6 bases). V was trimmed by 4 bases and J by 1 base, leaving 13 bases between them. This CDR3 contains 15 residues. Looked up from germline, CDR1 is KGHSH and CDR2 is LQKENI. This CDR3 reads CASSRQDGPNTEAFF. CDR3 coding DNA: TGTGCCAGCTCACGACAGGACGGACCGAACACTGAAGCTTTCTTT.

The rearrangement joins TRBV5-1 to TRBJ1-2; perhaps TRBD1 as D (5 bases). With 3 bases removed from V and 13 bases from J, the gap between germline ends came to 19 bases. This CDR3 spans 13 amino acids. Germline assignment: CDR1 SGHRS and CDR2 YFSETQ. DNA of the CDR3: TGCGCCAGCAGCTCCTCCCTCGGGGGGGTAATCACCTTC. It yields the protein CASSSSLGGVITF. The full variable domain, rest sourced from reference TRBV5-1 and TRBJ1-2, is KAGVTQTPRYLIKTRGQQVTLSCSPISGHRSVSWYQQTPGQGLQFLFEYFSETQRNKGNFPGRFSGRQFSNSRSEMNVSTLELGDSALYLCASSSSLGGVITFGSGTRLTVV.

CDR3 loop: CASSAGLAGGVQYF. The CDR3 coding sequence is TGTGCCAGCAGCGCGGGACTAGCGGGAGGGGTTCAGTACTTC. The chain employs TRBV7-9 and TRBJ2-4; 16 nucleotides match TRBD2. Germline CDR1 SEHNR, CDR2 FQNEAQ (reference sequence). Trimming at V came to 5 bases and at J to 11 bases, leaving 3 bases not matched to a gene. This CDR3 is 14 amino acids long.

The DNA for the CDR3 is TGTGCCAGCAGCTTACGGGCCGCGGGGATTGAAAGCTCCTACGAGCAGTACTTC. Protein sequence: CASSLRAAGIESSYEQYF. This chain uses TRBV7-8 with TRBJ2-7; a weak D match, TRBD2 (6 bases). The germline CDR1 and CDR2 sequences are SGHVS and FQNEAQ. The CDR3 contains 18 residues. Trimming took off 2 bases at V and 0 bases at J, with 20 bases between the two ends.

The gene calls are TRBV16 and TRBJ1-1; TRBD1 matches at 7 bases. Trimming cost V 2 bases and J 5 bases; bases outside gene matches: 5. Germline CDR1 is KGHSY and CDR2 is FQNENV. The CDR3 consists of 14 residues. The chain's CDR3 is CASSQHRDSTEAFF. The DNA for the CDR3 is TGTGCCAGCAGCCAACACCGGGACAGTACTGAAGCTTTCTTT.

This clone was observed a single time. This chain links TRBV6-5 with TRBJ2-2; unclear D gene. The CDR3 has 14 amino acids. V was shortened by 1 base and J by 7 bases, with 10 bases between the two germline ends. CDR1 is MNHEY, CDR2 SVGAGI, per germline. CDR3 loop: CASSYFTALGELFF. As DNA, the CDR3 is TGTGCCAGCAGTTACTTCACTGCCCTCGGGGAGCTGTTTTTT.

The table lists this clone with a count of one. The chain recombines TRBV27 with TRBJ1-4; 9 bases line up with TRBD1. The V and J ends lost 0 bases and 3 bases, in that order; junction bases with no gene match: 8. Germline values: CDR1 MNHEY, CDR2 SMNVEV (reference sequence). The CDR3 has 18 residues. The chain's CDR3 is CASSLSHTGGLSNEKLFF. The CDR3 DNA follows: TGTGCCAGCAGTTTATCGCACACAGGGGGCCTTTCTAATGAAAAACTGTTTTTT.

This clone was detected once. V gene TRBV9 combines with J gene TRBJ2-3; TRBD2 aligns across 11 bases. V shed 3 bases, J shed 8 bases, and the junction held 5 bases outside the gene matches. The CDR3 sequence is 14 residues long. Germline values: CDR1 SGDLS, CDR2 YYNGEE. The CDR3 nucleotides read TGTGCCAGCAGCGGCGGGACTAGCGGTAGTACGCAGTATTTT. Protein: CASSGGTSGSTQYF.

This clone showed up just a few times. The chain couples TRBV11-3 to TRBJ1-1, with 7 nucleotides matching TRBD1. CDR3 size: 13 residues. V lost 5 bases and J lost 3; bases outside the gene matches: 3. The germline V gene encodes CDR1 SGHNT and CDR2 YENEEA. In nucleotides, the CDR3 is TGTGCCAGCAGCGCCGACAGGGACACTGAAGCTTTCTTT. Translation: CASSADRDTEAFF.

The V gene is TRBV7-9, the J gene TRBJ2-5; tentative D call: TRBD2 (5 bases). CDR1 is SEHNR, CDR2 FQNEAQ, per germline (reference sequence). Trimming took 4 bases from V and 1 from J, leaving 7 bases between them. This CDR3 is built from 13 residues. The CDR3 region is CASSWESQETQYF. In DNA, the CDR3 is TGTGCCAGCAGCTGGGAGAGCCAAGAGACCCAGTACTTC.

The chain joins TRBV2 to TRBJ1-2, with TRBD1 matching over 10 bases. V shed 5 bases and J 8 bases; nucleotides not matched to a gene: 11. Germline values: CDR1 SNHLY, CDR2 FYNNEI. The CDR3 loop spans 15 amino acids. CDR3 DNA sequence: TGTGCCAGCAGTCTCAGGACAGGGGGTTTCGAAGGCTACACCTTC. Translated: CASSLRTGGFEGYTF.

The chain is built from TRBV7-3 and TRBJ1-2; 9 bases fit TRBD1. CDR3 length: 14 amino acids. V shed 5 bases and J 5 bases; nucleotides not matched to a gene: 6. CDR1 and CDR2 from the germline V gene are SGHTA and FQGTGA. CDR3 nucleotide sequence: TGTGCCAGCAGCAACCCGGGACAGGGTTATGGCTACACCTTC. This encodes CASSNPGQGYGYTF.

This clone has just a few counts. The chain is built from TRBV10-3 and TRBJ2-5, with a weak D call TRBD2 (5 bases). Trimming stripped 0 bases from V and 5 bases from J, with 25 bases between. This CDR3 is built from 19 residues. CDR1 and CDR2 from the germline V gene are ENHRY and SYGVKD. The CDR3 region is CAISESVYSGGPSQETQYF. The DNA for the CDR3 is TGTGCCATCAGTGAGTCAGTTTACTCTGGAGGCCCCTCGCAGGAGACCCAGTACTTC.

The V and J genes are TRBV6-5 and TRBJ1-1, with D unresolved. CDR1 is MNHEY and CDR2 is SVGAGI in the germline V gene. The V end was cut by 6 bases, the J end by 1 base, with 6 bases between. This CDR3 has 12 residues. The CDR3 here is CASSRRNTEAFF. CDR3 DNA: TGTGCCAGCAGCCGGAGGAACACTGAAGCTTTCTTT.

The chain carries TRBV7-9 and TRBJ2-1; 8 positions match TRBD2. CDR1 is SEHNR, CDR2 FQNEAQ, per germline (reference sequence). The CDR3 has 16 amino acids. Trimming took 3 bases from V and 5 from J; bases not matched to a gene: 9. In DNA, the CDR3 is TGTGCCAGCAGCTTTTCAGCGGGAGTTAGGGACAATGAGCAGTTCTTC. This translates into CASSFSAGVRDNEQFF.

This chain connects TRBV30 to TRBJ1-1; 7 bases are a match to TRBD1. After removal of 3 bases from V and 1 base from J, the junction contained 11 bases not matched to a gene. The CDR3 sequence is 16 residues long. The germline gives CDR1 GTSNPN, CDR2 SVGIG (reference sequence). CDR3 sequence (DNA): TGTGCCTGGAGCCCCACAGGGGAAGATTGGAACACTGAAGCTTTCTTT. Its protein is CAWSPTGEDWNTEAFF. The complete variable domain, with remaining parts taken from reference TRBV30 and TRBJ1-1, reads SQTIHQWPATLVQPVGSPLSLECTVEGTSNPNLYWYRQAAGRGLQLLFYSVGIGQISSEVPQNLSASRPQDRQFILSSKKLLLSDSGFYLCAWSPTGEDWNTEAFFGQGTRLTVV.

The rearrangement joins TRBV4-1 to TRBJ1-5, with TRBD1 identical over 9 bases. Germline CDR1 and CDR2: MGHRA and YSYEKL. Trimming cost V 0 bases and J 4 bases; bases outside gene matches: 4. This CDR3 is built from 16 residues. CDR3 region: CASSQDGTGRNQPQHF. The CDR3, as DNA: TGCGCCAGCAGCCAAGACGGGACAGGGAGGAATCAGCCCCAGCATTTT.